What follows describes a single T cell receptor (beta chain). Its antigen is not identified. The sample belongs to a study of radiotherapy plus CTLA-4 blockade in lung cancer. The method was immunoSEQ multiplex PCR; TCRdb's version includes in-frame clones alone and lacks a portion of them. The data contain more than 90,000 clones, 70% to 85% of them seen just once; the ten biggest clones take up 2.5% to 3.5%. Study-level results: Early clonal dynamics of blood T cells, together with interferon-beta, were reported as the best response predictor.

V lost 3 bases to trimming and J lost 0 bases, with 5 bases between them. This CDR3 has 12 amino acids. CDR1 and CDR2 (germline): SQVTM, ANQGSEA. The gene calls are TRBV29-1 and TRBJ1-2; no reliable D call. The receptor's source is a human donor with non-small cell lung cancer that progressed on radiotherapy plus ipilimumab. Some clones in this sample may be carry-over from other donors' samples. Material: peripheral blood, obtained from a patient treated with radiotherapy plus ipilimumab. The CDR3 here is CSVDGTNYGYTF. The CDR3 DNA reads TGCAGCGTTGACGGTACTAACTATGGCTACACCTTC.